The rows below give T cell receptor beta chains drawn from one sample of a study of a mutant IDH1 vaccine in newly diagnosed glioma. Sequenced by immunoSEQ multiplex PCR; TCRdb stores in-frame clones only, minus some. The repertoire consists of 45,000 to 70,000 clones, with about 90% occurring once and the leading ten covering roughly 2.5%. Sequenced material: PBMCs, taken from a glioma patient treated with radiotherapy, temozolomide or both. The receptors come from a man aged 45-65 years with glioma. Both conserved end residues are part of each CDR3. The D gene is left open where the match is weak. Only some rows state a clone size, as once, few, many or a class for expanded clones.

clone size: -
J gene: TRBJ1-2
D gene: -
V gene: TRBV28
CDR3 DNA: TGTGCCACGAGCGATACTAACTATGGCTACACCTTC
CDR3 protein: CATSDTNYGYTF

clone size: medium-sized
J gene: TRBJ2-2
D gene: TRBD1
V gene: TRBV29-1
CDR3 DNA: TGCAGCGCCCAACCGACAGGGTTCGACACCGGGGAGCTGTTTTTT
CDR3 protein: CSAQPTGFDTGELFF

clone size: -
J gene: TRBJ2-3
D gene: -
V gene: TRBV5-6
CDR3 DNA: TGTGCCAGCAGCCCGCCTACTCGGCATAGCACAGATACGCAGTATTTT
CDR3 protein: CASSPPTRHSTDTQYF

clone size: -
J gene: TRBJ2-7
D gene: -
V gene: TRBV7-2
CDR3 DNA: TGTGCCAGCAGCTTAGGACAGGACTCCTACGAGCAGTACTTC
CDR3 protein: CASSLGQDSYEQYF

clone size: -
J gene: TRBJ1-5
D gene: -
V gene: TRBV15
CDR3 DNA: TGTGCCACCAGCAGGGAGCGGTATAGCAATCAGCCCCAGCATTTT
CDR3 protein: CATSRERYSNQPQHF

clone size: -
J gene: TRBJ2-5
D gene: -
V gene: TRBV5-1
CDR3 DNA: TGCGCCAGCAGCTTGGCCTCGGGAGAGCAAGAGACCCAGTACTTC
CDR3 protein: CASSLASGEQETQYF

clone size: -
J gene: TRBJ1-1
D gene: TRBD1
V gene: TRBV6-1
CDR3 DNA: TGTGCCAGCAGATCAGGGGGCGGGTACACTGAAGCTTTCTTT
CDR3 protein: CASRSGGGYTEAFF

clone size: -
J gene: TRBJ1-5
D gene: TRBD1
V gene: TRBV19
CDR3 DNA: TGTGCCAGTAGTATAGGCCGGAGACAGGGAATTCAGCCCCAGCATTTT
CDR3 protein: CASSIGRRQGIQPQHF

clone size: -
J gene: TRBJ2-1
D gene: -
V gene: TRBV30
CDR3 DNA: TGTGCCTGGAGTAAATTTCGGGGGTCTCCCAACAATGAGCAGTTCTTC
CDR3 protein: CAWSKFRGSPNNEQFF

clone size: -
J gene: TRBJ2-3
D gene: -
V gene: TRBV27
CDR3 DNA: TGTGCCAGCAGAAGGGAGGCCCATACGCAGTATTTT
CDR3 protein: CASRREAHTQYF

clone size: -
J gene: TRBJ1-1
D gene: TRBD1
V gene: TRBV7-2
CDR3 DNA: TGTGCCAGCAGCCAGGACAGGGCCTTGTCTTTCTTT
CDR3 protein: CASSQDRALSFF

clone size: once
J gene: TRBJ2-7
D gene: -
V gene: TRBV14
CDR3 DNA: TGTGCCAGCAGCTTTAGCTGGAACGAGCAGTACTTC
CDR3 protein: CASSFSWNEQYF

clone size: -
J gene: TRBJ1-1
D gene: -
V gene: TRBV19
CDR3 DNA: TGTGCCAGTAGTATAGGGACTCTGAACACTGAAGCTTTCTTT
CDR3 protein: CASSIGTLNTEAFF

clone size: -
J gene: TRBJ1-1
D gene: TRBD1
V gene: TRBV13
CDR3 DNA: TGTGCCAGCAGCGCGGACAGGGGATGGAACACTGAAGCTTTCTTT
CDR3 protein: CASSADRGWNTEAFF

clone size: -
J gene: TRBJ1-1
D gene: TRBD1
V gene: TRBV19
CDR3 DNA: TGTGCCAGTAGCACCGGTCGGGACAGAGCAACAGCTTTCTTT
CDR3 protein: CASSTGRDRATAFF

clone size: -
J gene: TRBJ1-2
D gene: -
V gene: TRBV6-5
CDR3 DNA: TGTGCCAGCAGTTACTCTCAGGCTGCCTATGGCTACACCTTC
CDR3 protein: CASSYSQAAYGYTF

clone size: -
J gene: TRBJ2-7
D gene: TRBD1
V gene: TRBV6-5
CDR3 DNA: TGTGCCAGCAGTCGGACAGGGGGCTTGCAGTACTTC
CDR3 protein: CASSRTGGLQYF

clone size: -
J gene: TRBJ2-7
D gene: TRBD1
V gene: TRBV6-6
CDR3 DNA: TGTGCCAGCAGTCCCGGGACAGGGGAACCCCACGAGCAGTACTTC
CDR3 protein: CASSPGTGEPHEQYF

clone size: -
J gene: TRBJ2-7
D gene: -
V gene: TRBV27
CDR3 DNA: TGTGCCAGCAGTTTAAGTGGGGACACTTCCTACGAGCAGTACTTC
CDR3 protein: CASSLSGDTSYEQYF

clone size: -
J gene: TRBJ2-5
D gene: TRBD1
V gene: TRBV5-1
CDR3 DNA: TGCGCCAGCAGCTTGGCCGCAGGGGGCGGGGAGACCCAGTACTTC
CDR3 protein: CASSLAAGGGETQYF

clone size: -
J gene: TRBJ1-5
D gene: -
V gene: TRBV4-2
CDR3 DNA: TGTGCCAGCAGCCCAAGTAGCAATCAGCCCCAGCATTTT
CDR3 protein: CASSPSSNQPQHF

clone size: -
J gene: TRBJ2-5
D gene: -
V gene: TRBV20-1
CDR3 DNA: TGCAGTGCGGTAAAGGAAGTCCAGTACTTC
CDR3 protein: CSAVKEVQYF

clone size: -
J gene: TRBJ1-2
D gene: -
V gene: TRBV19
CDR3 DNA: TGTGCCAGTAGTATGGGTCAGTATGGCTACACCTTC
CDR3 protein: CASSMGQYGYTF

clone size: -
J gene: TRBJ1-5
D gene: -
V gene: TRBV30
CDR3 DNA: TGTGCCTGGAGCGGGGTTGTGTCCCATCAGCCCCAGCATTTT
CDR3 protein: CAWSGVVSHQPQHF

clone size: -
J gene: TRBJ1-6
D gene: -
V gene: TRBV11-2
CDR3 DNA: TGTGCCAGCAGCTCTTTGGCAGGACTACAGGGTTCACCCCTCCACTTT
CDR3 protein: CASSSLAGLQGSPLHF

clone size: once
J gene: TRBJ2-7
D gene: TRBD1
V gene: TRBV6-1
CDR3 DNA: TGTGCCAGCAGACGCAGTCAGGGGGCTAACGGCGAGCAGTACTTC
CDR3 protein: CASRRSQGANGEQYF

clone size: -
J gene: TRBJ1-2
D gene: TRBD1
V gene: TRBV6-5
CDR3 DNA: TGTGCCAGCACCTCGCAGGGGGCGAAATATGGCTACACCTTC
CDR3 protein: CASTSQGAKYGYTF

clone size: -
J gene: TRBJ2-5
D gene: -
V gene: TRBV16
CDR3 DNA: TGTGCCAGCAGCCAGGATGCGGAGACCCAGTACTTC
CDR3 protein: CASSQDAETQYF

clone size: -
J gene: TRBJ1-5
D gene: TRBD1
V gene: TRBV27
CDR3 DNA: TGTGCCAGCAGTTCCTCGCCCCGGGACAGGGGGCCCTATAGCAATCAGCCCCAGCATTTT
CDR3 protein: CASSSSPRDRGPYSNQPQHF

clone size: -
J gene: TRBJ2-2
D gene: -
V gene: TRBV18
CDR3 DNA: TGTGCCAGCTCACCACGAGGCACCGGGGAGCTGTTTTTT
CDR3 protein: CASSPRGTGELFF

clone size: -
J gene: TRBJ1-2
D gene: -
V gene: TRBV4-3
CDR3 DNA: TGCGCCAGCAGCCAGAAGGGGGGGGACACCTTC
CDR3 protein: CASSQKGGDTF

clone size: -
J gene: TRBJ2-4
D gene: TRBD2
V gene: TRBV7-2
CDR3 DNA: TGTGCCAGCAGCTTAGGACTAGCGGGAGACGTAAACATTCAGTACTTC
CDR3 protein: CASSLGLAGDVNIQYF

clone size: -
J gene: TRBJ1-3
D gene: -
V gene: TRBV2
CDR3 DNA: TGTGCCAGCAGTTCGGGGGGCCGGTCCTCCTCTGGAAACACCATATATTTT
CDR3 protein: CASSSGGRSSSGNTIYF

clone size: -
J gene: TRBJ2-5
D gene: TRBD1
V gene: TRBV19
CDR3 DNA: TGTGCCAGTAGCCCGGGACAGGGTGGGGGAGAGACCCAGTACTTC
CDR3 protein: CASSPGQGGGETQYF

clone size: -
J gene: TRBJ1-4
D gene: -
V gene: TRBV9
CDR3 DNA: TGTGCCAGCAGCGTAGGGGTTGCAACTAATGAAAAACTGTTTTTT
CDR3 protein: CASSVGVATNEKLFF

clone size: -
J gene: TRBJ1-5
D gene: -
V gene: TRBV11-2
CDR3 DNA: TGTGCCAGCAGCTTAAACTCTGGGGAGCCCCAGCATTTT
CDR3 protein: CASSLNSGEPQHF

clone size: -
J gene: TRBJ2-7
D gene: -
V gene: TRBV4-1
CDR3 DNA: TGCGCCAGCAGCCAAGTAGGCGTCAATCCCGAGCAGTACTTC
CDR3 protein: CASSQVGVNPEQYF

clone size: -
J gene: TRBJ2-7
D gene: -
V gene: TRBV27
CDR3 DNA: TGTGCCAGCATGCAAAGACCTACCTACGAGCAGTACTTC
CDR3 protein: CASMQRPTYEQYF

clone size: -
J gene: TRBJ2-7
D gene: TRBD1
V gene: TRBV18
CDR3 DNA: TGTGCCAGCTCAAACCAGGGACAGGGTGGCTACGAGCAGTACTTC
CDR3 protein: CASSNQGQGGYEQYF

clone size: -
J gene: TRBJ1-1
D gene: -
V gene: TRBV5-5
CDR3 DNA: TGTGCCAGCAGCGGGAGATTTAACACTGAAGCTTTCTTT
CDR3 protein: CASSGRFNTEAFF

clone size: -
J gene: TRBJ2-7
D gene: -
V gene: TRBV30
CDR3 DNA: TGTGCCTGGAGTGTAATCGCCAACGGCGAGCAGTACTTC
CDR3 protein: CAWSVIANGEQYF

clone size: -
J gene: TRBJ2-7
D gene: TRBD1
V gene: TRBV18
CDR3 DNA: TGTGCCAGCTCACCACCGCGGACAGGCTCCTACGAGCAGTACTTC
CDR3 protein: CASSPPRTGSYEQYF

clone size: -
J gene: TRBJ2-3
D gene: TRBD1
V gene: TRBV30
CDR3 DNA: TGTGCCTGGAGTGTACAAGGGGACAGGGTTTTCACAGATACGCAGTATTTT
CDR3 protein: CAWSVQGDRVFTDTQYF

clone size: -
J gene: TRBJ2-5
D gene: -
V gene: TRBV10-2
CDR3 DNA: TGCGCCAGCAGTGAGTCATCCTGGGAGACCCAGTACTTC
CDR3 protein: CASSESSWETQYF

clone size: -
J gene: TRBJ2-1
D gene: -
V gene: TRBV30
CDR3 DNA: TGTGCCTGGAGTGTAGTGGGAGCCTACAATGAGCAGTTCTTC
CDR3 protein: CAWSVVGAYNEQFF

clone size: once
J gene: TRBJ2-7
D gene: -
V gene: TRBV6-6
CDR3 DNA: TGTGCCAGCACCCAGGGTTACGAGCAGTACTTC
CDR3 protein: CASTQGYEQYF

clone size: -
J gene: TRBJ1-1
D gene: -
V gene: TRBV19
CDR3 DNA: TGTGCCAGTTCCCTGTTAGGGTCGGGGGCTGAAGCTTTCTTT
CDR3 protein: CASSLLGSGAEAFF

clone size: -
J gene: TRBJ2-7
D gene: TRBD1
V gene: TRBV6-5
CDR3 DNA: TGTGCCAGCAGTTACGGGACAGGGACCTACGAGCAGTACTTC
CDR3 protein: CASSYGTGTYEQYF

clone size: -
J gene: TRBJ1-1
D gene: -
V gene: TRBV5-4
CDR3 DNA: TGTGCCAGCAGCGCAATCAGGGTAGGCCACACTGAAGCTTTCTTT
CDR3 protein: CASSAIRVGHTEAFF

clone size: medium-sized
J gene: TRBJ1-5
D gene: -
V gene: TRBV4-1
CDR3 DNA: TGCGCCAGCAGCCAAGTTGGAGGTACTCCCCTGTTTACGCCCCAGCATTTT
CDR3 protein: CASSQVGGTPLFTPQHF

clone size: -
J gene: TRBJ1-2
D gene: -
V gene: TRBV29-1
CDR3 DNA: TGCAGCGTTGACGAGGGGCGGGATGGCTACACCTTC
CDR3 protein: CSVDEGRDGYTF

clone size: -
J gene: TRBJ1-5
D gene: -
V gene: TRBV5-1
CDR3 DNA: TGCGCCAGCTCCGTGGGGGCATTGGGCAATCAGCCCCAGCATTTT
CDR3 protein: CASSVGALGNQPQHF

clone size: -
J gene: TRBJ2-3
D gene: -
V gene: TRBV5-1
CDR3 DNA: TGCGCCAGCAGTCAGGCAGATACGCAGTATTTT
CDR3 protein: CASSQADTQYF

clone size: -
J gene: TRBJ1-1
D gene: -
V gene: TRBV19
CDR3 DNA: TGTGCCAGTAAAGACAGCGCGAACACTGAAGCTTTCTTT
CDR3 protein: CASKDSANTEAFF

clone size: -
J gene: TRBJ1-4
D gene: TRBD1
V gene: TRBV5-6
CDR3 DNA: TGTGCCAGCAGCCCGAACTCATCAGGGGGCATCGGGGAAAAACTGTTTTTT
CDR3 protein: CASSPNSSGGIGEKLFF

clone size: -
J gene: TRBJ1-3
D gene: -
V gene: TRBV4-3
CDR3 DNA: TGCGCCAGCAGCCTAGACCCGGGAAACACCATATATTTT
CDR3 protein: CASSLDPGNTIYF

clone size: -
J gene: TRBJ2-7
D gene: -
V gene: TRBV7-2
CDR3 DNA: TGTGCCAGCGGCACGGGGGTCAGTTACGAGCAGTACTTC
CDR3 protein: CASGTGVSYEQYF